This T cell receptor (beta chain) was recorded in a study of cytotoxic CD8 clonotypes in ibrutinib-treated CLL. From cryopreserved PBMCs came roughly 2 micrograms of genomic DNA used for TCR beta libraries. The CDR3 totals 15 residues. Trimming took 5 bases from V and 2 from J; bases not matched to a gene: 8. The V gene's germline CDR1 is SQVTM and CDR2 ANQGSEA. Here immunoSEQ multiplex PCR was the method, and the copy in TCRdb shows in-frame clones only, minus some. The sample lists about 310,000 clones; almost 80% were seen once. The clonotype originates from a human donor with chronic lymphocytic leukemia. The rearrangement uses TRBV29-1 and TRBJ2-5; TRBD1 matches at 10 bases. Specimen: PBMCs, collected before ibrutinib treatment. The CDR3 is CSVQMGTGVQETQYF. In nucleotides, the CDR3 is TGCAGCGTTCAAATGGGGACAGGGGTGCAAGAGACCCAGTACTTC.